This TCR beta chain is drawn from a study of cytomegalovirus exposure and HLA in healthy donors. About the research overall: The roughly 110 validation repertoires used the same platform as the roughly 670 first-cohort repertoires, a later analysis reported.

Sequencing was performed with immunoSEQ multiplex PCR; in TCRdb, only in-frame clones are kept and a portion is missing. Seen here are fewer than 400,000 clones, 88% observed once, and the top ten hold around 1%. Study conclusions and caveats: The study flagged some 170 TCR beta chains as cytomegalovirus-associated. As confirmed in vitro, a few CMV-associated chains were specific for CMV antigens.

Trimming cost V 0 bases and J 0 bases, with 14 bases left between them. The CDR3 runs to 17 residues. CDR1 LGHNA and CDR2 YNFKEQ come from the germline V gene. Worth noting for this clone: Its matching antigen is unknown.

Separation from the approximately 720-subject first cohort characterized the 120-subject validation cohort, to which the donors belonged. The source material was PBMCs. The rearrangement uses TRBV4-2 and TRBJ1-2; no reliable D call. The TCR comes from a young man in good health and CMV-seronegative. DNA for the CDR3: TGTGCCAGCAGCCAAGATTTTGGCGAGGTCGCTAACTATGGCTACACCTTC. Its translation: CASSQDFGEVANYGYTF.